Reported below is one TCR beta chain. Its antigen is currently not known. No qualities accompany the bases; no much larger clone lies one base away. The entry originates in a study of T-cell reconstitution after alpha-beta-depleted transplantation in children listed by TCRdb under 2016. Broadly, across the study: The study quantitatively tracked T-cell immune reconstitution after TCRalphabeta/CD19-depleted allogeneic hematopoietic cell transplantation in children using TCR repertoire profiling. General findings and caveats noted by the study authors: Apparently early alphabetaT-cell count recovery about two months after transplant reportedly relied on only several hundred rapidly expanded clones derived from non-depleted graft cells. In some patients, high TCRbeta diversity at day 60 was attributed to recipient T cells and intrathymic progenitors that had survived conditioning. The frequencies of hyperexpanded clones fell over the following months, and after one year, T-cell counts and TCRbeta diversity were mostly attributed to newly produced T cells.

What this sample's treatment or condition label stands for: allogeneic hematopoietic cell transplantation with graft depleted of TCRalphabeta T cells and CD19 B cells. TCRalphabeta/CD19-depleted allogeneic hematopoietic cell grafts were given to the transplant recipients, all of whom were children. Library preparation employed PCR. TCRdb lists the instrument as Illumina HiSeq 2500. TCR library preparation used molecular barcoding, with unique molecular identifiers applied to normalize quantification of the TCRbeta repertoire. Using fastp at Q25 and MiXCR, TCRdb reprocessed the public reads and kept productive beta chains. Rows are unified per CDR3 protein, each entry keeping the most common DNA and genes. Across this sample there are hundreds of thousands of distinct CDR3 sequences, with roughly 25% seen only once. The ten largest clones take up more than 4.5% of the sample. CDR1 and CDR2 (SGHRS, YFSETQ) derive from the germline V gene. A distance of 12 bases separates the germline ends of V and J, which lose 1 base and 2 bases respectively. Including the terminal cysteine and phenylalanine, the CDR3 comprises 15 residues. This entry keeps only the CDR3 DNA: 45 bases, framed from base 1.

This chain joins TRBV5-1 to TRBJ2-5; tentative D gene TRBD1, with 6 bases matching. This sequence was found in a female patient aged 2-9 years who had a stem cell transplant for congenital amegakaryocytic thrombocytopenia, so the T cells may come from the graft donor. The input for sequencing was PBMCs, mostly from graft donor cells, taken 360 days after TCRalphabeta/CD19-depleted stem cell transplant. The CDR3 protein is CASSLKPDSQETQYF. The DNA reads as follows: TGCGCCAGCAGCTTGAAACCGGACAGTCAAGAGACCCAGTACTTC.